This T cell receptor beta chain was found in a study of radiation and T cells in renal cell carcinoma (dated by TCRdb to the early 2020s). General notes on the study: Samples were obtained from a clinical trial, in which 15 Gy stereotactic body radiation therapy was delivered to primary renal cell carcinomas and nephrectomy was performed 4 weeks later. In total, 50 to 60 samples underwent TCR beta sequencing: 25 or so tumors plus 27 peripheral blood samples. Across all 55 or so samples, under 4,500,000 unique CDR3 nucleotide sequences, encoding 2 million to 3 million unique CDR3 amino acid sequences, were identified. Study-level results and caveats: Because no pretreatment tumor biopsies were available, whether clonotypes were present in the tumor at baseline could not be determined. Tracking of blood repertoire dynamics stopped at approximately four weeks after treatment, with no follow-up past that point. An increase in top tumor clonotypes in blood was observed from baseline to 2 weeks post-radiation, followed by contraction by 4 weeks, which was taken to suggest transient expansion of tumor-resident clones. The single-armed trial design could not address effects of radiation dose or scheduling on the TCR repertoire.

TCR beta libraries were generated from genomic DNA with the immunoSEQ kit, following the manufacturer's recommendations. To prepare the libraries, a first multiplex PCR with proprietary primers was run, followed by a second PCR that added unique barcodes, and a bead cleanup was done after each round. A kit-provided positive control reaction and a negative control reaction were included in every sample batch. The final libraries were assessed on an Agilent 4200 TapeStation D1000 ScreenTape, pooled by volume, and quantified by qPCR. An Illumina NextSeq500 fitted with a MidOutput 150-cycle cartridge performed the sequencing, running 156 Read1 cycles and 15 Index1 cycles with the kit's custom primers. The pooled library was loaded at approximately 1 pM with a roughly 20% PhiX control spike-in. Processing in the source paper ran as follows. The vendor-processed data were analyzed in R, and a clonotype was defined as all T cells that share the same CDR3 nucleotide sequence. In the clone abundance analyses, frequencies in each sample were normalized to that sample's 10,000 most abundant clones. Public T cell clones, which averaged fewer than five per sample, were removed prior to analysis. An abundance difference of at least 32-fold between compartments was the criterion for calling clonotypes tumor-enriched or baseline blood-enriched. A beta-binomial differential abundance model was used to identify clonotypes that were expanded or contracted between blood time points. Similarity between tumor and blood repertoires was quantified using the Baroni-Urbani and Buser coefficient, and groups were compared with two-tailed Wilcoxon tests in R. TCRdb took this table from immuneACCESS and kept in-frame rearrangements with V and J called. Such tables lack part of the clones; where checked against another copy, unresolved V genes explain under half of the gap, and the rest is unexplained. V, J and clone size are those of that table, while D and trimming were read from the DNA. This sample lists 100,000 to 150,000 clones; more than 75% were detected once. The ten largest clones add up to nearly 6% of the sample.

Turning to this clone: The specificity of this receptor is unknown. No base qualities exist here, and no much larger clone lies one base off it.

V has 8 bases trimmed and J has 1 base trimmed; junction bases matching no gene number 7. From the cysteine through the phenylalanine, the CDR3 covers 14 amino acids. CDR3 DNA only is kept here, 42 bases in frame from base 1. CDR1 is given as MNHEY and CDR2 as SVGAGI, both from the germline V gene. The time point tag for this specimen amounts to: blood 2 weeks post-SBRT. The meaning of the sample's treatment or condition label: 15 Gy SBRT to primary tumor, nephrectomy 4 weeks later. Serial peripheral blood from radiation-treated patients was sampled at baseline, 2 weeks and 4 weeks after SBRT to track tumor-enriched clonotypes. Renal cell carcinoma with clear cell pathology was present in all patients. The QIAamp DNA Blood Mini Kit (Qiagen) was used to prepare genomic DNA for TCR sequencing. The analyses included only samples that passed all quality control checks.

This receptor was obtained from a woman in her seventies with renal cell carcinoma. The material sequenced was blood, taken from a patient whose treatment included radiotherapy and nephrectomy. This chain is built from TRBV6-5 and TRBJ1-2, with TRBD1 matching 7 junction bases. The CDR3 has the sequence CASARDRLNYGYTF. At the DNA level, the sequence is TGTGCCAGCGCGAGGGACAGACTTAACTATGGCTACACCTTC.